This TCR beta chain was captured in a study of regulatory T cells in long-lasting Graves disease listed by TCRdb under 2021. In the study overall: In the newly diagnosed Graves' disease group, patients had been taking antithyroid drugs for less than 3 months. Peripheral blood TCR sequencing and RNA sequencing compared persistent Graves' disease patients with newly diagnosed Graves' disease patients. The study took place in China and was registered as a clinical trial. A total of some 33 samples were covered by TCR sequencing, comprising approximately 13 persistent and 20 or so newly diagnosed Graves' disease patients.

Measured from the cysteine to the phenylalanine, the CDR3 is 16 residues long. Only the CDR3 DNA stays, 48 bases, in frame from base 1. From the germline V gene, CDR1 is MGHRA and CDR2 is YSYEKL. For this chain, trimming is 0 bases at the V end and 4 bases at the J end, and the number of junction bases without a gene match is 5. For this clonotype: Its antigen is still unknown. No base qualities exist here, and no much larger clone lies one base off it.

The library was built by means of multiplex PCR. TCRdb shows the sequencer as Illumina HiSeq 4000. TCR beta libraries were built with iRepertoire HTBI primers and Arm-PCR amplification of CDR3 regions. PCR products were gel purified before sequencing. In the original analysis: Across samples, fewer than 70 TRBV and 13 to 15 TRBJ segments were identified and used for gene usage analysis of CDR3 amino acid clonotypes. Filtered high-quality paired reads were merged into contigs using COPE and FqMerger. BLAST was used to align contigs to IMGT TRBV, TRBD and TRBJ reference genes, and CDR3 was defined according to IMGT. Highly expanded clones were defined as clonotypes with a frequency above 0.1%. Shannon entropy served as the measure of repertoire diversity, while the Gini coefficient captured V-J evenness. A clonotype found in more than one individual was treated as public. The public reads were quality trimmed at Q25 with fastp and then assembled into clones with MiXCR by TCRdb, keeping productive beta chains. Rows with one shared CDR3 protein collapse into an entry with the most common genes and DNA. Here the V and J calls rest on TCRdb's processing, not on the authors' analysis. This sample comprises about 560,000 distinct CDR3 sequences, roughly 15% of them detected only once. The ten largest account for 12% of the sample.

The sample's time point label, in plain terms: newly diagnosed GD, antithyroid drugs for less than 3 months. For both TCR sequencing and RNA sequencing, RNA was extracted from PBMCs in TRIzol. The diagnosis of Graves' disease followed American Thyroid Association guidelines. Patients for the study were recruited at an endocrinology department in Xi'an, China. From each patient, roughly 9 milliliters of peripheral blood was collected into an EDTA anticoagulant tube. Ficoll Paque Plus density gradient separation was used to isolate PBMCs, and no additional T cell sorting was done. An Agilent 2100 Bioanalyzer and agarose gel were used to assess RNA quality, and a NanoDrop 2000 was used to measure RNA concentration. Study-level results and caveats: Only the TCR beta chain was sequenced and analyzed. Compared with newly diagnosed patients, patients with persistent Graves' disease had lower TCR Shannon entropy and fewer highly expanded clones, which suggests clonal expansion. Peripheral blood alone was examined, since thyroid tissue, which constituted the primary lesion, could not be accessed. TRBV28, TRBJ1-2 and TRBJ2-5 were preferentially used in persistent disease, while TRBV20-1 and TRBJ2-1 were favored in newly diagnosed disease. The authors noted that the small sample size was a limitation that may lower accuracy. Persistent patients shared more public clonotypes among themselves (more than 2,500) than newly diagnosed patients did (more than 950).

This sample was also put to use in a study of T cells in Graves' hyperthyroidism and ophthalmopathy. The second study's authors report: A patient counted as having stable Graves' hyperthyroidism if no progression to ophthalmopathy occurred over 18 months of follow-up. Hyperthyroidism patients were newly diagnosed, with disease duration under 2 months, and aged 18 to 65 years. The study excluded patients with uncontrolled infections, other autoimmune diseases, pregnancy or lactation. Diagnoses relied on clinical symptoms, serum thyroxine and TRAb, thyroid ultrasound and orbital computed tomography. For the first round of RT-PCR on the TCR CDR3, the HTBI primer set was used together with the Qiagen OneStep RT-PCR kit. Most expanded thyroid clonotypes (frequency above 0.001) were also detected in blood, a finding suggesting that blood repertoires may reflect thyroid immune responses. A model built on a 13 V-J signature distinguished ophthalmopathy from stable hyperthyroidism, reaching roughly 88% sensitivity and around 82% specificity in cross-validation and 80%/75% in testing. During validation, the model predicted progression to ophthalmopathy a median of approximately 6.5 months ahead of onset, with around 70% sensitivity and roughly 72% specificity. A discovery cohort of roughly 96 patients, 43 with Graves' ophthalmopathy and fewer than 65 with stable Graves' hyperthyroidism, was used to find distinguishing TCR V-J signatures. Whether ophthalmopathy could be predicted prospectively was tested in an independent validation cohort made up of approximately 19 hyperthyroidism patients plus 17 patients who later progressed to ophthalmopathy. The 75 to 100 discovery patients were randomly split 7:3 into training and test sets. The study also compared thyroid tissue and blood T-cell repertoires from about six Graves' hyperthyroidism patients. Following sampling, methimazole starting at 30 mg daily was given to hyperthyroidism patients, and high-dose intravenous methylprednisolone was given to ophthalmopathy patients. A second multiplex PCR round built the libraries, followed by size selection and purification. Sequencing of the libraries was done on an Illumina HiSeq2000 using paired-end 100 bp reads. SOAPnuke was used to process the raw data, with reads discarded if the reads contained adapters or uncalled bases, had a mean Phred below 15, or lacked an exact constant-primer or identifier match. COPE v1.2.5 was used to merge high-quality paired reads, and clonotypes were defined as unique nucleotide sequences. Clonotypes were aligned to IMGT TRBV, TRBD and TRBJ reference segments using MiTCR v1.1. The analysis was restricted to V-J combinations with a frequency above 0.0001, which together covered about 99% of the repertoires. The TCS score was defined as the ratio of F50 (clonal expansion) to E x V (chaos), calculated using BLOSUM62-based TCRdist between CDR3 peptides within each V-J. Welch's t-statistics and random forest reduced fewer than 600 V-J features to 10 to 15, which were used in a naive Bayes classifier (R e1071). Sample size was not statistically predetermined, and investigators were not blinded to group allocation. TCR Vbeta CDR3 sequencing of 120 to 150 peripheral blood samples (under 45 ophthalmopathy, 75 hyperthyroidism and about 17 progressor patients) is reported in the paper.

The source of this sequence is a man aged 18 to 30 with Graves disease. Donor details come from another sample of the same person, matched by shared clones. Here the sequenced sample was peripheral blood mononuclear cells (PBMCs), taken at new diagnosis, from a patient treated with antithyroid drugs. The chain was built from TRBV4-1 and TRBJ2-3; 9 central nucleotides agree with TRBD2. DNA sequence: TGCGCCAGCAGCCAAGATCGCGGGAGGGGGGCAGATACGCAGTATTTT. Translated, this gives CASSQDRGRGADTQYF.